Presented here are 27 T cell receptor beta chains from one specimen sequenced in a study of early T cells in non-severe SARS-CoV-2 infection. TCRdb re-called the 5' RACE reads with MiXCR, one entry per CDR3 protein. The repertoire holds approximately 80,000 distinct CDR3 sequences, with approximately 12% as singletons. Sequenced sample: whole blood. These receptors originate from an adult who was a healthcare worker with PCR-confirmed SARS-CoV-2 infection or an uninfected control (not recorded which).

This clonotype was picked up many times. This chain uses TRBV20-1 with TRBJ2-1; 10 positions agree with TRBD2. This CDR3 spans 13 amino acids. Trimming cost V 7 bases and J 10 bases; bases outside gene matches: 10. The germline V gene has CDR1 DFQATT and CDR2 SNEGSKA (reference sequence). The chain's CDR3 is CSVLAGVGGEQFF. The CDR3 bases are TGCAGTGTTCTAGCGGGAGTAGGTGGAGAGCAGTTCTTC.

At least ten counts were recorded for this clonotype. At one boundary the junction diverges from the germline segment, which might be a read error. CDR3 in amino acids: CASSLLQGSSGNTIYF. The CDR3 DNA sequence: TGTGCCAGCAGCTTATTACAGGGTAGTTCTGGAAACACCATATATTTT. This chain joins TRBV5-1 and TRBJ1-3, with D possibly matching TRBD1 (6 bases). The length of the CDR3 is 16 residues. Germline V gene sequence: CDR1 SGHRS, CDR2 YFSETQ.

V is TRBV2 and J is TRBJ2-4, with 10 bases that match TRBD2. After removal of 6 bases from V and 7 bases from J, the junction contained 12 bases not matched to a gene. The CDR3 totals 16 residues. Germline V gene lookup returns CDR1 SNHLY and CDR2 FYNNEI. CDR3 sequence (DNA): TGTGCCAGCAGGCTCCCAGCGGGAGGGCCTCACAACATTCAGTACTTC. Translation: CASRLPAGGPHNIQYF.

This clonotype was observed a handful of times. V usage is TRBV5-1 and J usage is TRBJ2-1; tentative D call: TRBD2 (5 bases). CDR1 SGHRS and CDR2 YFSETQ come from the germline V gene. V was trimmed by 2 bases and J by 3 bases, leaving 6 bases between them. The CDR3 loop spans 13 amino acids. CDR3 DNA: TGCGCCAGCAGCTTCGAGGGCTACAATGAGCAGTTCTTC. Its translation is CASSFEGYNEQFF.

The sample holds many counts of this clonotype. The chain links TRBV15 to TRBJ1-4; the D gene is possibly TRBD1 (6 bases). This CDR3 region has 15 residues. CDR1 LNHNV and CDR2 YYDKDF come from the germline V gene (reference sequence). V lost 5 bases and J 7 bases, leaving 17 bases between the germline ends. DNA of the CDR3: TGTGCCACCAGCGATGGGGCAGGGGCGTTTGAAAAACTGTTTTTT. Protein sequence: CATSDGAGAFEKLFF. The full variable domain, in which reference TRBV15 and TRBJ1-4 provide the parts outside the CDR3, is DAMVIQNPRYQVTQFGKPVTLSCSQTLNHNVMYWYQQKSSQAPKLLFHYYDKDFNNEADTPDNFQSRRPNTSFCFLDIRSPGLGDTAMYLCATSDGAGAFEKLFFGSGTQLSVL.

Ten or more counts support this clonotype. The chain has TRBV5-4 and TRBJ2-1; 8 bases are a match to TRBD2. This CDR3 has 15 amino acids. V was pared by 4 bases and J by 4 bases, with 7 bases of the junction left unmatched. Germline V gene sequence: CDR1 SGHNT, CDR2 YYREEE (reference sequence). The CDR3 reads CASSPVVAGYNEQFF. The CDR3 nucleotides read TGTGCCAGCAGCCCCGTAGTAGCGGGGTACAATGAGCAGTTCTTC.

This clonotype occurred many times. CDR3 loop: CASSPGAGKETQYF. CDR3 coding DNA: TGTGCCAGCTCACCAGGCGCAGGGAAAGAGACCCAGTACTTC. The V and J genes are TRBV18 and TRBJ2-5, with D possibly being TRBD1 (5 bases). The V gene lost 2 bases and the J gene lost 3 bases, with 10 bases spanning the gap. Germline CDR1 KGHSH, CDR2 LQKENI. The CDR3 spans 14 residues.

Notes on this clonotype: This sequence may be a read error, since a much larger clone differs from it by one base. The chain employs TRBV7-6 and TRBJ2-7; tentatively, D is TRBD2 (5 bases). The CDR3 has 12 amino acids. Looked up from germline, CDR1 is SGHVS and CDR2 is FNYEAQ. The DNA for the CDR3 is TGTGCCAGCAGCCTAGCAGTCCGCGAGCAGTACTTC. Its protein product is CASSLAVREQYF.

By sample fraction, this clonotype is medium-sized. V is TRBV20-1 and J is TRBJ2-2; D gene ambiguous. V lost 3 bases, J lost 4 bases, and 9 bases lay in between. Germline V gene data show CDR1 as DFQATT and CDR2 as SNEGSKA (reference sequence). This CDR3 comprises 13 residues. For the CDR3, the DNA is TGCAGTGCTAGTTCTGCGGTCACCGGGGAGCTGTTTTTT. It encodes CSASSAVTGELFF.

This chain links TRBV20-1 with TRBJ1-1, with D unresolved. The length of the CDR3 is 13 residues. Germline V gives CDR1 DFQATT, CDR2 SNEGSKA (reference sequence). CDR3 sequence: CSWRGNMNTEAFF. The DNA of the CDR3 is TGCAGCTGGCGTGGGAACATGAACACTGAAGCTTTCTTT.

In its sample, this clonotype was seen a few times. This chain connects TRBV28 to TRBJ2-1; no reliable D call. The CDR3 runs to 12 residues. V shed 5 bases and J shed 3 bases, with 5 bases lying between them. Germline V gives CDR1 MDHEN, CDR2 SYDVKM. The CDR3 DNA follows: TGTGCCAGCAGTCCATTCTACAATGAGCAGTTCTTC. Its protein is CASSPFYNEQFF. Together with reference TRBV28 and TRBJ2-1, the CDR3 gives the full variable domain: DVKVTQSSRYLVKRTGEKVFLECVQDMDHENMFWYRQDPGLGLRLIYFSYDVKMKEKGDIPEGYSVSREKKERFSLILESASTNQTSMYLCASSPFYNEQFFGPGTRLTVL.

At least ten counts were recorded for this clonotype. V usage is TRBV5-1 and J usage is TRBJ2-7, with D possibly matching TRBD2 (5 bases). This CDR3 contains 13 residues. Trimming removed 0 bases from V and 6 bases from J, with 10 bases in between. The germline V gene encodes CDR1 SGHRS and CDR2 YFSETQ. The CDR3 spells CASSLEGGSEQYF. CDR3 bases: TGCGCCAGCAGCTTGGAAGGTGGGAGCGAGCAGTACTTC.

There are many counts of this clonotype. J is TRBJ2-1 and V is TRBV28, with D maybe TRBD2 (5 bases). The germline CDR1 and CDR2 sequences are MDHEN and SYDVKM. The CDR3 runs 15 residues. The V end was cut by 5 bases, the J end by 3 bases, with 14 bases between. The CDR3 DNA reads as TGTGCCAGCAGTCCAGGATCCGAGGGCTACAATGAGCAGTTCTTC. It specifies CASSPGSEGYNEQFF.

The chain couples TRBV10-2 to TRBJ1-4, with a possible D match to TRBD1 (6 bases). From germline, CDR1 is WSHSY and CDR2 SAAADI. The V and J ends lost 8 bases and 6 bases respectively, with 13 bases between them. This CDR3 has 13 amino acids. The CDR3 DNA is TGCGCCAGCGGGAGGGACACCCATGAAAAACTGTTTTTT. It yields the protein CASGRDTHEKLFF.

The rearrangement uses TRBV24-1 and TRBJ2-2, with 8 bases lining up with TRBD2. CDR1 is KGHDR, CDR2 SFDVKD, per germline. With V trimmed by 8 bases and J by 4 bases, 2 bases remained unmatched. This CDR3 has 13 amino acids. The CDR3: CATKAGATGELFF. As DNA, the CDR3 is TGTGCCACCAAAGCGGGAGCCACCGGGGAGCTGTTTTTT.

This clonotype was counted only a few times. The chain carries TRBV28 and TRBJ2-7; D may be TRBD1 or TRBD2 (5 bases each). Per the germline V gene, CDR1 is MDHEN and CDR2 is SYDVKM. The CDR3 spans 12 residues. Trimming removed 5 bases at V and 4 bases at J, with 9 bases between. CDR3 nucleotide sequence: TGTGCCAGCAGTGATGAGGGGTACGAGCAGTACTTC. It is translated as CASSDEGYEQYF. Supplemented by reference TRBV28 and TRBJ2-7, the full variable domain reads DVKVTQSSRYLVKRTGEKVFLECVQDMDHENMFWYRQDPGLGLRLIYFSYDVKMKEKGDIPEGYSVSREKKERFSLILESASTNQTSMYLCASSDEGYEQYFGPGTRLTVT.

Only a few counts were recorded for this clonotype. In DNA form, the CDR3 reads TGCGCCAGCAGCCGGGACACTATGACTGGTAGCAATCAGCCCCAGCATTTT. Amino acid sequence: CASSRDTMTGSNQPQHF. V is TRBV5-1 and J is TRBJ1-5; D may be TRBD1 (6 bases). The germline CDR1 and CDR2 sequences are SGHRS and YFSETQ. V was clipped by 4 bases and J by 0 bases, with 17 bases between them. CDR3 size: 17 residues.

This clonotype came up many times. This sequence joins TRBV6-1 and TRBJ2-2, with TRBD2 as a possible D gene (6 bases). Germline V gene lookup returns CDR1 MNHNS and CDR2 SASEGT. This CDR3 is 14 amino acids long. V was cut by 7 bases and J by 4 bases, with 13 bases left in between. Written as DNA, the CDR3 is TGTGCCAGCATCGGAGGGGAAGGCACCGGGGAGCTGTTTTTT. Protein: CASIGGEGTGELFF.

This clonotype was observed many times. V gene TRBV10-2 combines with J gene TRBJ2-5, with a possible D match to TRBD2 (6 bases). The V and J ends lost 10 bases and 5 bases respectively, with 14 bases between them. The CDR3 covers 12 residues. Germline CDR1 WSHSY, CDR2 SAAADI. The CDR3: CATRLGGETQYF. CDR3 sequence (DNA): TGCGCCACAAGGCTTGGGGGGGAGACCCAGTACTTC.

The gene calls are TRBV28 and TRBJ2-3; 7 bases map to TRBD1. J gave up 0 bases and V 8 bases, and 14 bases lay outside the gene matches. Germline V CDR1 and CDR2: MDHEN, SYDVKM. The CDR3 spans 17 residues. CDR3 residues: CASPPPGQRTSTDTQYF. In DNA, the CDR3 is TGTGCCAGCCCGCCCCCGGGACAGCGAACTAGCACAGATACGCAGTATTTT. Full variable domain (missing parts from reference TRBV28 and TRBJ2-3): DVKVTQSSRYLVKRTGEKVFLECVQDMDHENMFWYRQDPGLGLRLIYFSYDVKMKEKGDIPEGYSVSREKKERFSLILESASTNQTSMYLCASPPPGQRTSTDTQYFGPGTRLTVL.

Only a few counts were recorded for this clonotype. This rearrangement joins TRBV20-1 to TRBJ2-1; D might be TRBD1 (5 bases). This CDR3 is 15 amino acids long. The V and J ends lost 0 bases and 2 bases respectively, with 11 bases between them. CDR1 is DFQATT and CDR2 is SNEGSKA in the germline V gene (reference sequence). The CDR3 here is CSARDSGRAYNEQFF. The CDR3 coding sequence is TGCAGTGCTAGAGATTCGGGCAGGGCCTACAATGAGCAGTTCTTC.

This clonotype has a count of ten or more. The rearrangement joins TRBV7-2 to TRBJ2-6; D perhaps matches TRBD1 (5 bases). The germline gives CDR1 SGHTA, CDR2 FQGNSA. The CDR3 length is 15 residues. The V end was cut by 1 base, the J end by 4 bases, with 8 bases between. The CDR3 loop is CASSLGGAGANVLTF. CDR3 bases: TGTGCCAGCAGCTTAGGTGGGGCCGGGGCCAACGTCCTGACTTTC. Full variable domain (missing parts from reference TRBV7-2 and TRBJ2-6): GAGVSQSPSNKVTEKGKDVELRCDPISGHTALYWYRQSLGQGLEFLIYFQGNSAPDKSGLPSDRFSAERTGGSVSTLTIQRTQQEDSAVYLCASSLGGAGANVLTFGAGSRLTVL.

In this sample, this clonotype turned up many times. The chain links TRBV7-9 to TRBJ2-1, with D possibly matching TRBD2 (5 bases). The germline V and J ends were trimmed by 1 base and 0 bases, with 13 bases remaining between them. CDR1 SEHNR and CDR2 FQNEAQ come from the germline V gene (reference sequence). CDR3 length: 17 residues. CDR3 in DNA: TGTGCCAGCAGCTTAGGCGGAGGTATTAGCTCCTACAATGAGCAGTTCTTC. This codes for CASSLGGGISSYNEQFF.

J is TRBJ2-7 and V is TRBV28; a possible D gene is TRBD2 (5 bases). Germline-derived CDR1 and CDR2 are MDHEN and SYDVKM. Trimming left V 0 bases short and J 6 bases short, with 6 bases between. The CDR3 sequence is 12 residues long. In DNA, the CDR3 is TGTGCCAGCAGTTTATGGGACTTCGAGCAGTACTTC. It specifies CASSLWDFEQYF.

This clonotype was picked up many times. V gene TRBV28 combines with J gene TRBJ2-7; 9 bases align to TRBD1. The germline gives CDR1 MDHEN, CDR2 SYDVKM. V dropped 6 bases and J dropped 5; count of bases not matched to a gene: 11. This CDR3 comprises 15 residues. Here the CDR3 DNA reads TGTGCCAGCAGCCTAATACCGGGACAGGGCGACGAGCAGTACTTC. Residues: CASSLIPGQGDEQYF.

The chain is built from TRBV30 and TRBJ2-1; unclear D gene. Deletions cut 1 base from V and 10 bases from J, with 8 bases between. Per germline, CDR1 GTSNPN and CDR2 SVGIG (reference sequence). This CDR3 has 11 residues. The CDR3 region is CAWSGRFEQFF. The CDR3 nucleotides read TGTGCCTGGAGTGGTAGGTTCGAGCAGTTCTTC.

The rearrangement joins TRBV7-7 to TRBJ2-1; 7 nucleotides line up with TRBD1. The CDR3 spans 17 residues. CDR1 is SSHAT and CDR2 is FNYEAQ in the germline V gene (reference sequence). J was trimmed by 2 bases and V by 5 bases; bases with no gene match: 12. DNA of the CDR3: TGTGCCAGCAGCGCAACTACAGGGGTCGGCCCCTACAATGAGCAGTTCTTC. Its protein is CASSATTGVGPYNEQFF.